This T cell receptor beta chain is drawn from a study of beta chain features in type 1 diabetes. Study-wide background: Similarity in age, gender and cell yields was seen between patients and healthy donors.

Expressed TCRB transcripts were sequenced after all isolated RNA was converted to cDNA. Sequencing used immunoSEQ multiplex PCR; TCRdb keeps in-frame clones, though not all of them. The sample contains more than 250,000 clones, roughly 20% of which appear only once. Study-wide results and caveats: TCRB rearrangement may or may not be influenced by HLA type; here this remained unresolved. Individuals with type 1 diabetes displayed fewer insertions and more deletions at VDJ junctions. The naive, central memory and Treg TCRB repertoires showed an apparent similarity that was greater among patients than among healthy donors. In all four CD4+ subsets, TCRB CDR3 length was significantly, moderately reduced in type 1 diabetes.

A note on this clone: The target antigen is unknown.

This CDR3 is built from 12 residues. The trim removed 10 bases at V and 4 bases at J, leaving 2 bases unmatched. Germline V CDR1 and CDR2: MNHNS, SASEGT. The material sequenced was naive CD4+ T cells from blood. This rearrangement joins TRBV6-1 to TRBJ2-5; TRBD2 agrees at 11 bases. The TCR was taken from a woman aged 40-49 years with type 1 diabetes. The CDR3 DNA is TGTGCCAATGGACTAGCGGGAGAGACCCAGTACTTC. Translating gives CANGLAGETQYF.